The T cell receptor (beta chain) under discussion was sequenced for a study of neurological immune-mediated disorders. Study conclusions and caveats: None of the CDR3 amino acid sequences of expanded clones were shared across subjects, and this suggested private repertoires in all groups.

Unsorted libraries were prepared from 2 million PBMCs that had been stored at -80 C. Synthesis of cDNA was accomplished via 5'RACE employing 10-nucleotide random UMIs. Over 170 million TCR-beta sequences from 15-18 subjects were obtained in each sequencing run. Via MiXCR, TCRdb re-called the 5' RACE reads, giving one row per CDR3 protein. The sample has approximately 60,000 distinct CDR3 sequences, over 4% seen once; the top ten hold about 2.4%. This clonotype appeared many times. Its matching antigen is unknown. CDR3 length equals 14 residues. Trimming cost V 6 bases and J 5 bases; bases outside gene matches: 7. Germline CDR1 reads WSHSY; CDR2 reads SAAADI.

This receptor was taken from a middle-aged man with multiple sclerosis. Specimen: PBMCs. The chain employs TRBV10-2 and TRBJ2-3, with 8 positions matching TRBD2. CDR3 DNA sequence: TGCGCCAGCAGGGGGCGGGGGGCCGTAGATACGCAGTATTTT. This translates into CASRGRGAVDTQYF.